Listed below are T cell receptor beta chains from one sample, sequenced in a study of cytomegalovirus exposure and HLA in healthy donors. Measured with immunoSEQ multiplex PCR; TCRdb has only the in-frame clones, and not every one. The sample lists 130,000 to 150,000 clones, about 70% occurring once. The specimen sequenced was PBMCs. The receptors shown here come from a man between 18 and 35 years old in good health and CMV-seronegative. The CDR3 runs from the conserved cysteine through the conserved F or W. The D gene is left open where the match is weak. Where a row states a size, it is once, few, many or the class of an expanded clone; other rows omit it.

. TRBJ2-5 TRBD2 15 TRBV5-4 TGTGCCAGCAGCTTGGCACTAGCGGTACGGGAGACCCAGTACTTC CASSLALAVRETQYF
. TRBJ2-7 TRBD2 15 TRBV19 TGTGCCAGTAGTGTTGGGACTAGCCTCTCCTACGAGCAGTACTTC CASSVGTSLSYEQYF
. TRBJ1-1 TRBD1 18 TRBV19 TGTGCCAGTAGTCCGAGAGGGACAGGGGGCGGGTGGAGCACTGAAGCTTTCTTT CASSPRGTGGGWSTEAFF
. TRBJ2-1 TRBD2 19 TRBV28 TGTGCCAGCACCCACCGGGGTCTAGCGGGAGGGAGCTCCTACAATGAGCAGTTCTTC CASTHRGLAGGSSYNEQFF
. TRBJ1-6 TRBD1 15 TRBV5-1 TGCGCCAGCAGCCCGGACAGGGCGGCGGGCTCACCCCTCCACTTT CASSPDRAAGSPLHF
many TRBJ1-1 TRBD1 15 TRBV6-5 TGTGCCAGCAGTTACTTGAGAGGGGGCTGGGGTGAAGCTTTCTTT CASSYLRGGWGEAFF
. TRBJ2-5 . 13 TRBV4-1 TGCGCCAGCAGCCAAGGCGGGACTGAAACCCAGTACTTC CASSQGGTETQYF
. TRBJ2-1 . 15 TRBV6-4 TGTGCCAGCAGCGTTGAAACCGCTAGCGTCGGTGAGCAGTTCTTC CASSVETASVGEQFF
. TRBJ1-2 TRBD1 18 TRBV7-8 TGTGCCAGCAGCCCCGACGGGACAGGGAGGCTCTTCTCCGGCGGCTACACCTTC CASSPDGTGRLFSGGYTF
. TRBJ2-7 TRBD2 15 TRBV30 TGTGCCTGGAGTCGCGGGGGGGGAGAACCATACGAGCAGTACTTC CAWSRGGGEPYEQYF
. TRBJ1-1 . 13 TRBV2 TGTGCCAGCAGCCGGACAGACCCTATTGAAGCTTTCTTT CASSRTDPIEAFF
. TRBJ2-2 TRBD1 15 TRBV7-2 TGTGCCAGCAGCTACGACAGGGGGAACACCGGGGAGCTGTTTTTT CASSYDRGNTGELFF
. TRBJ1-4 TRBD1 17 TRBV14 TGTGCCAGCAGCCAAGGGGACAGCCGAGTATTGAATGAAAAACTGTTTTTT CASSQGDSRVLNEKLFF
. TRBJ2-1 TRBD1 17 TRBV5-4 TGTGCCAGCAGCTTGGGAGGGGGCGAAATCTCCTACAATGAGCAGTTCTTC CASSLGGGEISYNEQFF
. TRBJ2-7 TRBD2 17 TRBV28 TGTGCCAGCAAAACCTTCGTAGAGGCGGGAGGGTCCTACGAGCAGTACTTC CASKTFVEAGGSYEQYF
. TRBJ1-4 TRBD1 16 TRBV9 TGTGCCAGCAGCGAGACAGGGACGTCCCTCAAGGGAAAACTGTTTTTT CASSETGTSLKGKLFF
. TRBJ2-3 TRBD2 16 TRBV27 TGTGCCAGCAGTTTAGCCCTAGCGGAGTACACAGATACGCAGTATTTT CASSLALAEYTDTQYF
. TRBJ1-1 TRBD1 15 TRBV5-1 TGCGCCAGCAGCCGCCAACAGGGGCTCAACACTGAAGCTTTCTTT CASSRQQGLNTEAFF
. TRBJ2-1 TRBD1 15 TRBV4-1 TGCGCCAGCAGGCCAACCGGGACAGACTACAATGAGCAGTTCTTC CASRPTGTDYNEQFF
. TRBJ2-4 TRBD1 20 TRBV5-1 TGCGCCAGCAGCCACGGGCGGGACAGGGGGCGAATTGGGGCCAAAAACATTCAGTACTTC CASSHGRDRGRIGAKNIQYF
. TRBJ1-2 . 16 TRBV6-6 TGTGCCAGCATATACAACCCCGGACAGCTTAACTATGGCTACACCTTC CASIYNPGQLNYGYTF
once TRBJ2-7 . 12 TRBV29-1 TGCAGCGTCCCCTGGGCAGGGGACGAGCAGTACTTC CSVPWAGDEQYF
. TRBJ2-4 . 14 TRBV21-1 TGTGCCAGCAGCAAAGTGGAGGGAGGGGACATTCAGTACTTC CASSKVEGGDIQYF
. TRBJ2-2 . 15 TRBV5-4 TGTGCCAGCAGCACCGGGACTCTAAACACCGGGGAGCTGTTTTTT CASSTGTLNTGELFF
. TRBJ2-7 TRBD2 14 TRBV14 TGTGCCAGCAGCTCCCTAGCGGGGAACTACGAGCAGTACTTC CASSSLAGNYEQYF
. TRBJ2-7 TRBD1 11 TRBV5-1 TGCGCCAGCAGCCCTAGGGACAGGGGTCTCTTC CASSPRDRGLF
. TRBJ2-1 . 15 TRBV11-2 TGTGCCAGCAGCCCCGAGGCGGGGCTCTACAATGAGCAGTTCTTC CASSPEAGLYNEQFF
. TRBJ2-5 TRBD2 12 TRBV6-1 TGTGCCAGCGAGCGGGAGGGAGAGACCCAGTACTTC CASEREGETQYF
. TRBJ2-7 TRBD2 13 TRBV4-1 TGCGCCAGCAGCGTAGCGGGAGGATACGAGCAGTACTTC CASSVAGGYEQYF
. TRBJ2-3 TRBD2 16 TRBV5-1 TGCGCCAGCAGCCGACTAGCGGGGGGACGCACAGATACGCAGTATTTT CASSRLAGGRTDTQYF
. TRBJ2-7 . 15 TRBV2 TGTGCCAGCCAACCAGCCACAGGGCCCTGGGCCGAGCAGTACTTC CASQPATGPWAEQYF
. TRBJ2-3 . 14 TRBV9 TGTGCCAGCAGCCCCATCCCGGGGACAGATACGCAGTATTTT CASSPIPGTDTQYF
. TRBJ2-1 . 16 TRBV7-2 TGTGCCAGCAGCTTAGTTTACGGGATTGGCGACAATGAGCAGTTCTTC CASSLVYGIGDNEQFF
. TRBJ2-7 TRBD1 16 TRBV10-3 TGTGCCATCAGTGCTCAGACAGGGGGGTTCTCCTACGAGCAGTACTTC CAISAQTGGFSYEQYF
. TRBJ1-2 . 16 TRBV10-3 TGTGCCATCAGTGAGTTTACAGGGACGGCCGTCTATGGCTACACCTTC CAISEFTGTAVYGYTF
. TRBJ2-2 TRBD2 15 TRBV2 TGTGCCAGCAGTTATTCTAGCGGGAGTACCGGGGAGCTGTTTTTT CASSYSSGSTGELFF
. TRBJ1-1 . 15 TRBV7-9 TGTGCCAGCAGCTTGGGTCTGGGGGGGGACACTGAAGCTTTCTTT CASSLGLGGDTEAFF
few TRBJ2-2 . 16 TRBV7-3 TGTGCCAGCAGCCAAACTACCTCCCGCGGCACCGGGGAGCTGTTTTTT CASSQTTSRGTGELFF
. TRBJ1-3 . 15 TRBV2 TGTGCCAGCAGTGACGGGGGGGCGGGCGGAAACACCATATATTTT CASSDGGAGGNTIYF
. TRBJ1-4 TRBD1 15 TRBV5-5 TGTGCCAGCAGCCAGACAGGGGCATGGGATGAAAAACTGTTTTTT CASSQTGAWDEKLFF
few TRBJ1-1 TRBD1 15 TRBV6-5 TGTGCCAGCAGTTACTCGGGCAGGGGGCCCACTGAAGCTTTCTTT CASSYSGRGPTEAFF
. TRBJ1-5 TRBD1 15 TRBV6-1 TGTGCCAGCAGGGGGACAGGGTATAGCAATCAGCCCCAGCATTTT CASRGTGYSNQPQHF
. TRBJ2-1 TRBD2 15 TRBV19 TGTGCCAGTATGGCTAGCGGGGGTACCTACAATGAGCAGTTCTTC CASMASGGTYNEQFF
. TRBJ2-7 TRBD1 13 TRBV25-1 TGTGCCAGCGGCGGGGACAGGGGGAGCGAGCAGTACTTC CASGGDRGSEQYF
. TRBJ1-1 . 16 TRBV19 TGTGCCAGTAGCCCGGGAACCAGGGGATTTGGGACTGAAGCTTTCTTT CASSPGTRGFGTEAFF
once TRBJ1-1 TRBD1 14 TRBV6-1 TGTGCCAGCAGCGACAGGGGTGAAAACACTGAAGCTTTCTTT CASSDRGENTEAFF
. TRBJ2-3 . 16 TRBV9 TGTGCCAGCAGCGCGGAGGGGACCCAACATACAGATACGCAGTATTTT CASSAEGTQHTDTQYF
. TRBJ2-7 TRBD2 14 TRBV7-9 TGTGCCAGCAGCCTCTCTAGCGGGGGTTACGAGCAGTACTTC CASSLSSGGYEQYF
. TRBJ2-7 TRBD2 18 TRBV23-1 TGCGCCAGCAGTCTGGGGGGACACGGACTAGCGGCTATTTACGAGCAGTACTTC CASSLGGHGLAAIYEQYF
once TRBJ2-7 . 16 TRBV7-9 TGTGCCAGCAGCTTAGCCGGAGATAGCAGGGCCCACGAGCAGTACTTC CASSLAGDSRAHEQYF
. TRBJ2-7 TRBD2 16 TRBV2 TGTGCCAGCAGCGAGGGACTAGCGGCACTTTCCTACGAGCAGTACTTC CASSEGLAALSYEQYF
. TRBJ1-2 . 18 TRBV18 TGTGCCAGCTCACCACCGGACGATACCGGGATCCGTAACTATGGCTACACCTTC CASSPPDDTGIRNYGYTF